This TCR beta chain was documented in a study of blood T cell repertoires in COVID-19 (dated by TCRdb to the early 2020s). About the study as a whole: Samples from collaborators originated in the United States, Italy and Spain and spanned both the acute and convalescent phases of COVID-19. The material from the prospective study consisted of cDNA or gDNA derived from T cells, B-cell-depleted T cells, or PBMCs. Subjects who had been exposed to COVID-19, were actively infected with it, or had recovered from it provided the deeply sampled blood TCRbeta repertoires that made up the dataset. The repertoires were made available in a free public database intended to serve as a resource for research on the immune response to SARS-CoV-2. The samples were drawn from the first 160 participants of the ongoing ImmuneRACE study and from 1,254 subjects provided by 6 global collaborators. Sample metadata almost always included a de-identified subject ID, COVID-19 status, age in years and sex. HLA class I and class II types, where available, came from metadata supplied by the sample provider rather than from assay-based typing. Broad study findings and their caveats: How much clinical and demographic metadata was included differed by source and by participant, and the metadata was provided uncurated.

With respect to this clone: Its antigen is currently not known. Qualities for individual bases were not recorded, and no much larger clone is one base off.

TCRbeta CDR3 regions were amplified from genomic DNA using the immunoSEQ Assay, a bias-controlled multiplex PCR. As for the authors' bioinformatics: The number of nucleated cells in each sample was estimated by amplification of reference gene primers within the assay. Sequence reads were collapsed and filtered to measure the absolute abundance of every unique TCRbeta CDR3 rearrangement. For each sample, productive Simpson clonality was calculated by taking the square root of Simpson's diversity index across productive rearrangements. TCRdb stores this immuneACCESS table with in-frame sequences only. Part of the clones is absent; in the studies checked, under half of the shortfall reflects unresolved V genes, and no reason is known for the rest. Clone size and the V and J calls come from that table; the DNA yielded D and trimming. The sample includes 270,000 or so clones, with roughly four fifths observed a single time. 9.4% of the sample is held by the ten biggest clonotypes.

The CDR3, cysteine through phenylalanine, is 15 amino acids long. Only CDR3 DNA remains: 45 bases, in frame from the first base. From the germline V gene, CDR1 is SNHLY and CDR2 is FYNNEI. The V end gives up 3 bases and the J end 7 bases, leaving 8 bases in the junction not matched to a gene. Another Seattle source contributed samples from volunteer blood donors who had recovered from COVID-19. Each collaborating institution followed its own protocols to collect whole blood in K2EDTA tubes. For TCRbeta analysis, collaborators shipped samples as frozen whole blood, isolated PBMCs, or DNA extracted from either of those sample types.

What was sequenced was peripheral blood. This receptor chain uses TRBV2 and TRBJ1-5, with TRBD1 matching 8 junction bases. This TCR was sampled from a woman in her 50s who had recovered from COVID-19. The encoded CDR3 is CASSEQGAGGQPQHF. The DNA sequence is given as TGTGCCAGCAGTGAGCAGGGGGCTGGCGGCCAGCCCCAGCATTTT.